What follows is one TCR beta chain and its context. Its target is not known. The sample is drawn from a study of blood T cells in healthy people across ages. Trimming pared 6 bases from V and 5 bases from J, leaving 10 bases between. CDR1 is MDHEN, CDR2 SYDVKM, per germline. The CDR3 runs 12 residues. Using a J-beta primer mix together with a sample-barcoded 5' primer, a second PCR was run for about 6 to 12 cycles. TCRdb re-called the 5' RACE reads with MiXCR, one entry per CDR3 protein. The sample includes approximately 690,000 distinct CDR3 sequences, under 65% seen only once; the top ten take over 35%. Study-level findings and limits: Across samples, TCR beta diversity tracked strongly with naive T cell percentage.

This clonotype was sampled from a man between 60 and 75 years old in good health. The chain recombines TRBV28 with TRBJ2-5, with D perhaps matching TRBD2 (6 bases). Sequenced input: blood. CDR3 sequence: CASREGRETQYF. The DNA of the CDR3 is TGTGCCAGCAGGGAGGGTCGGGAGACCCAGTACTTC.